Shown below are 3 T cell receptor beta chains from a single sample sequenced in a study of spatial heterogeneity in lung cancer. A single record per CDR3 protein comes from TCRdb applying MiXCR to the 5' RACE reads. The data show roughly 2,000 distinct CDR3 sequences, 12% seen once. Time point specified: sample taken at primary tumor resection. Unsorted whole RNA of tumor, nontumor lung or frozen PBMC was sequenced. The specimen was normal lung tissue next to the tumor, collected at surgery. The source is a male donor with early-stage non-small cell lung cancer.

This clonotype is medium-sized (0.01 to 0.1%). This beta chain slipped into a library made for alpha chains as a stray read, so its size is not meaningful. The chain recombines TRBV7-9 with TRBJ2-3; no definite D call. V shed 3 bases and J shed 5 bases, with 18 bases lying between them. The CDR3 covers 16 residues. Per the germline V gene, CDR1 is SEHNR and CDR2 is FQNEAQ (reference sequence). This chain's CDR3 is CASSFSTGSYRDTQYF. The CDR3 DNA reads TGTGCCAGCAGCTTCTCGACTGGATCTTACCGAGATACGCAGTATTTT.

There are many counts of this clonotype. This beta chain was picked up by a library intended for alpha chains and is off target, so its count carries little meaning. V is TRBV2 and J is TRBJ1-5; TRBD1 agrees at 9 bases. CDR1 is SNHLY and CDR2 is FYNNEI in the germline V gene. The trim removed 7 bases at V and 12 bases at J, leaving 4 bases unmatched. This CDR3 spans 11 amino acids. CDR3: CASTTGGLQHF. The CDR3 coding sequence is TGTGCCAGCACCACAGGGGGCCTCCAGCATTTT.

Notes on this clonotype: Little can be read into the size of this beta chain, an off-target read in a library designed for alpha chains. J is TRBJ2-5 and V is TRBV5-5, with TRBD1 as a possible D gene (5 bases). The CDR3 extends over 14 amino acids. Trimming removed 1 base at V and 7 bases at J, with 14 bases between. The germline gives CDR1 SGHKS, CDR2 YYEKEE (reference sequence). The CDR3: CASSLHRFQGTQYF. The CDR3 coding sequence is TGTGCCAGCAGCTTGCACAGGTTCCAGGGGACCCAGTACTTC. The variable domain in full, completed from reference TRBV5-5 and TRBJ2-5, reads DAGVTQSPTHLIKTRGQQVTLRCSPISGHKSVSWYQQVLGQGPQFIFQYYEKEERGRGNFPDRFSARQFPNYSSELNVNALLLGDSALYLCASSLHRFQGTQYFGPGTRLLVL.